This T cell receptor (beta chain) is drawn from a study of T cell responses to AZD1222 COVID-19 vaccine. Comment on this clone: What it recognizes is unknown.

Repertoires were generated with immunoSEQ multiplex PCR, while TCRdb's copy carries only in-frame clones and drops some. Here the sample spans 100,000 to 120,000 clones, 85% to 90% being singletons. Study-wide points: Increased Spike-specific TCR breadth and depth were observed after two AZD1222 doses. Nearly half of unique spike-specific TCRs reportedly avoided B.1.351 and B.1.1.7 mutated regions. Distributed over spike, vaccine-associated CD4 TCRs predominated at 160-218 and 743-854.

The length of the CDR3 is 14 residues. V gave up 7 bases and J gave up 2 bases, with 11 bases separating them. The germline CDR1 and CDR2 sequences are MNHEY and SVGAGI. The specimen was peripheral blood, collected 28 days after the second AZD1222 dose. The rearrangement uses TRBV6-5 and TRBJ2-2; D perhaps matches TRBD2 (7 bases). The TCR sequence derives from an adult who received the AZD1222 COVID-19 vaccine. CDR3 nucleotides: TGTGCCAGCATAGGGGGGGCCAACACCGGGGAGCTGTTTTTT. It specifies CASIGGANTGELFF.